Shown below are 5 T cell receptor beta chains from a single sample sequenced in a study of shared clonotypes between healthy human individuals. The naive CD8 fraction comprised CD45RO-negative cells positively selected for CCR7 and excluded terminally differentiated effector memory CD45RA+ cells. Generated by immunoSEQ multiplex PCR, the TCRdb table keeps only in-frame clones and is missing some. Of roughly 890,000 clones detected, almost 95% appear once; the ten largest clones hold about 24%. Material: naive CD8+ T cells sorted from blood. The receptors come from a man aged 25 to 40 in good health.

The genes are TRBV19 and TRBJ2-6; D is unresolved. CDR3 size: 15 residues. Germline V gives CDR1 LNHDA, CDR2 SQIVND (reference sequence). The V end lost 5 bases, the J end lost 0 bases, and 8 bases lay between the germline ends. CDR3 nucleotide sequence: TGTGCCAGTAGTTTAATGGGCTCTGGGGCCAACGTCCTGACTTTC. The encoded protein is CASSLMGSGANVLTF.

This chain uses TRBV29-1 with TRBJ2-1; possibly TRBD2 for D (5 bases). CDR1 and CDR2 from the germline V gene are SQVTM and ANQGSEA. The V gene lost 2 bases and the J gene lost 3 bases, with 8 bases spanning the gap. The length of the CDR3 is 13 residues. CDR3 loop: CSVESGSYNEQFF. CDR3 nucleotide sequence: TGCAGCGTTGAAAGTGGGAGCTACAATGAGCAGTTCTTC.

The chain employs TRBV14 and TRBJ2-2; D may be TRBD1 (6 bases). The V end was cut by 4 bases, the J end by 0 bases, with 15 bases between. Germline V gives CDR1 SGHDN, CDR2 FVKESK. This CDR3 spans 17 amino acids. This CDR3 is CASSPQPDSSNTGELFF. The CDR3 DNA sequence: TGTGCCAGCAGCCCCCAACCGGACAGTTCGAACACCGGGGAGCTGTTTTTT. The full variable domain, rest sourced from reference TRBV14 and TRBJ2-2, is EAGVTQFPSHSVIEKGQTVTLRCDPISGHDNLYWYRRVMGKEIKFLLHFVKESKQDESGMPNNRFLAERTGGTYSTLKVQPAELEDSGVYFCASSPQPDSSNTGELFFGEGSRLTVL.

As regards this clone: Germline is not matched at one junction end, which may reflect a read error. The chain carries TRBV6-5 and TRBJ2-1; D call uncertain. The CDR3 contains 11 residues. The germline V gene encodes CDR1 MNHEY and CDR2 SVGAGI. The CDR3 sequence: CASMNYYEQFF. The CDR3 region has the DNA TGTGCCAGCATGAACTACTATGAGCAGTTCTTC.

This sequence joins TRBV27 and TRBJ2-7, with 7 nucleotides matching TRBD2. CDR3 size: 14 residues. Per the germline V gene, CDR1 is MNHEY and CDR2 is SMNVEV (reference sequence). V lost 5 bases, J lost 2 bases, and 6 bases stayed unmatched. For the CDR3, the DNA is TGTGCCAGCAGTCCCGGGACTACCCCCTACGAGCAGTACTTC. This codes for CASSPGTTPYEQYF.